The present TCR beta chain was sequenced within a study of CD8 T cells in ankylosing spondylitis. Study-wide results and limits: Disease-linked clones, CD8+, were relatively rare in peripheral blood. About 8 highly homologous variants made up a TCR beta motif that seemed to typify ankylosing spondylitis blood.

The CDR3 has 15 residues. With 5 bases removed from V and 2 bases from J, the gap between germline ends came to 15 bases. Germline loops: CDR1 SEHNR, CDR2 FQNEAQ (reference sequence). TCRdb re-called the 5' RACE reads with MiXCR, one entry per CDR3 protein. The sample lists about 750,000 distinct CDR3 sequences; around 20% were seen once. Concerning this clonotype: The antigen is not known.

What was sequenced was blood, either unsorted or a sorted T cell fraction (not recorded which). The V call is TRBV7-9, the J call TRBJ1-2, with a weak D call TRBD1 (6 bases). The receptor was derived from a male donor with ankylosing spondylitis. The CDR3 DNA reads TGTGCCAGCAGCCCAATGACACAGGGAAACTATGGCTACACCTTC. It yields the protein CASSPMTQGNYGYTF.